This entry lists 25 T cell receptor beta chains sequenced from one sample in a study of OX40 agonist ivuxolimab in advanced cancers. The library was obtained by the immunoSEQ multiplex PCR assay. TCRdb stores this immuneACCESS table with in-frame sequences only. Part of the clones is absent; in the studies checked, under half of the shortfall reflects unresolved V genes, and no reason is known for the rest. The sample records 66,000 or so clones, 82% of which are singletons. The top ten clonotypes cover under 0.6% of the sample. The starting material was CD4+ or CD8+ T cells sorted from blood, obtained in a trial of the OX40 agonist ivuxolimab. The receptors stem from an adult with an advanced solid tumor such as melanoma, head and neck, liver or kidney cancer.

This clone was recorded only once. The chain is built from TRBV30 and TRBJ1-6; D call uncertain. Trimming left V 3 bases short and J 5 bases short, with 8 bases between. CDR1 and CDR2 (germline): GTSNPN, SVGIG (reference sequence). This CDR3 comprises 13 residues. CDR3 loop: CAWRELHNSPLHF. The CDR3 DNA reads TGTGCCTGGAGGGAACTGCATAATTCACCCCTCCACTTT.

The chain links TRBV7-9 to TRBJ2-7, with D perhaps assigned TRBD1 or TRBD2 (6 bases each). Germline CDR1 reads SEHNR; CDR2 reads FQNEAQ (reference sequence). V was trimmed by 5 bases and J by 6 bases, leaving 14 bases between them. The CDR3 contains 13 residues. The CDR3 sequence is CASSHPGAFEQYF. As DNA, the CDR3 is TGTGCCAGCAGCCACCCGGGGGCTTTCGAGCAGTACTTC. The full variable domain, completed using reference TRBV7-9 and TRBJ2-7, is DTGVSQNPRHKITKRGQNVTFRCDPISEHNRLYWYRQTLGQGPEFLTYFQNEAQLEKSRLLSDRFSAERPKGSFSTLEIQRTEQGDSAMYLCASSHPGAFEQYFGPGTRLTVT.

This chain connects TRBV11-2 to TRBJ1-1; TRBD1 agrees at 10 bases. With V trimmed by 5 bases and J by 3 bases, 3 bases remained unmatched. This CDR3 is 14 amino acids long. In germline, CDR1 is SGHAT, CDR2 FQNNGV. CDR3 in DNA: TGTGCCAGCAGCCAGGGACAGGGGTACACTGAAGCTTTCTTT. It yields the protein CASSQGQGYTEAFF.

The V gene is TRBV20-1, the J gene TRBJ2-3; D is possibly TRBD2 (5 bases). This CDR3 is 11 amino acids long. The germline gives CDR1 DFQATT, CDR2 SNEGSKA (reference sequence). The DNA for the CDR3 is TGCAGCGCCTTGCTTGTGGGAGAACCATATTTT. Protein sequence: CSALLVGEPYF.

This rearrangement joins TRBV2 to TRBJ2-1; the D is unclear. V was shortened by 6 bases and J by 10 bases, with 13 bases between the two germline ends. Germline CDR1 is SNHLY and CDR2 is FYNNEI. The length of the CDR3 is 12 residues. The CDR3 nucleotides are TGTGCCAGCAGACCCAGCAGAGACGAGCAGTTCTTC. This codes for CASRPSRDEQFF.

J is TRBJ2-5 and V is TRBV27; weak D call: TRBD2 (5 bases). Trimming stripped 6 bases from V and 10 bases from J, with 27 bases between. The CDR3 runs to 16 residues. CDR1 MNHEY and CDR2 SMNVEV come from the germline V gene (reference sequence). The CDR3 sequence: CASSQNGRTTGLNQYF. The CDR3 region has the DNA TGTGCCAGCAGCCAAAATGGACGGACGACGGGGTTAAACCAGTACTTC.

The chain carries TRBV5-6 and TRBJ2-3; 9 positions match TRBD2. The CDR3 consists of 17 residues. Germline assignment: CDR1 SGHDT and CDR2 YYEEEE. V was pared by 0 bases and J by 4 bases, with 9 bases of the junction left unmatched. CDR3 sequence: CASSLGLAARGPDTQYF. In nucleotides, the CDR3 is TGTGCCAGCAGCTTGGGACTAGCGGCCCGAGGGCCAGATACGCAGTATTTT. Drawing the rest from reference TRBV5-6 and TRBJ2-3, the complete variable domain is DAGVTQSPTHLIKTRGQQVTLRCSPKSGHDTVSWYQQALGQGPQFIFQYYEEEERQRGNFPDRFSGHQFPNYSSELNVNALLLGDSALYLCASSLGLAARGPDTQYFGPGTRLTVL.

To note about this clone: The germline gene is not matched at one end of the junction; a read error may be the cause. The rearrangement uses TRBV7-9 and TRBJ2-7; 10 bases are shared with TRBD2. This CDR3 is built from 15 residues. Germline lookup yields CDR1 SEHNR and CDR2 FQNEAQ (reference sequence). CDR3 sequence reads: CAGSPRTSGSYEQYF. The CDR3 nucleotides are TGTGCCGGCAGCCCCCGGACTAGCGGATCCTACGAGCAGTACTTC.

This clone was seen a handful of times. The CDR3 DNA follows: TGTGCCTGGAGATTAACAGGGACTAGCACAGATACGCAGTATTTT. This sequence encodes CAWRLTGTSTDTQYF. The chain couples TRBV30 to TRBJ2-3, with D possibly called TRBD1 or TRBD2 (6 bases each). In germline, CDR1 is GTSNPN, CDR2 SVGIG (reference sequence). Trimming took 3 bases from V and 0 from J, leaving 13 bases between them. The CDR3 runs 15 residues.

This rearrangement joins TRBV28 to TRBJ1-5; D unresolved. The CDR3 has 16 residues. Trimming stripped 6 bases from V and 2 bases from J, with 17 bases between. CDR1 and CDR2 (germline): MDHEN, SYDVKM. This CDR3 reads CASRTHPGNGNQPQHF. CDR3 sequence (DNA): TGTGCCAGCAGAACTCATCCGGGTAACGGCAATCAGCCCCAGCATTTT.

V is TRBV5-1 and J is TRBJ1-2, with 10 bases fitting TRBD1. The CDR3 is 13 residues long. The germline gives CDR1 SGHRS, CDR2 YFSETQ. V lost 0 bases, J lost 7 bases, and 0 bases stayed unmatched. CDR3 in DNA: TGCGCCAGCAGCTTGGGGGACAGGGGTGGCTACACCTTC. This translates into CASSLGDRGGYTF.

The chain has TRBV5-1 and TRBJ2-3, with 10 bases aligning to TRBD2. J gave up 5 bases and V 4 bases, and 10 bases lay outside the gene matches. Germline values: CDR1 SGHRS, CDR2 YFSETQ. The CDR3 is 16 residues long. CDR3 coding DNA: TGCGCCAGCAGCCTCCCCGGGACTAGCGCGCTAGATACGCAGTATTTT. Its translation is CASSLPGTSALDTQYF.

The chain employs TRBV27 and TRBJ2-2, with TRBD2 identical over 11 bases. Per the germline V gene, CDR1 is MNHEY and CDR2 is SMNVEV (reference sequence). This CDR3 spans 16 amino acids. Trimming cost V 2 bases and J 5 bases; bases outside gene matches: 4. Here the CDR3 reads CASSLELAGVTGELFF. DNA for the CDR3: TGTGCCAGCAGTTTAGAACTAGCGGGAGTAACCGGGGAGCTGTTTTTT.

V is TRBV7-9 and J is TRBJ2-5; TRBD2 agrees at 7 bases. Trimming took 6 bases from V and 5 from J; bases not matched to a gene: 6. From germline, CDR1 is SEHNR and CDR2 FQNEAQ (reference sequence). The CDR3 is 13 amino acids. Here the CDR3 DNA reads TGTGCCAGCAGAGGGCGGGAGTGGGAGACCCAGTACTTC. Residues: CASRGREWETQYF.

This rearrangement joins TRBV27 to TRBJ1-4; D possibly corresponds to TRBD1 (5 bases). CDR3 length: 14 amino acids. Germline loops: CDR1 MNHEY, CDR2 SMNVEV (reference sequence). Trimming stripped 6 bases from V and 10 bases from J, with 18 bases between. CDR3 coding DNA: TGTGCCAGCAGACCCGGGACTCAAAGTGGAAAACTGTTTTTT. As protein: CASRPGTQSGKLFF.

CDR3 residues: CASGSRETQYF. The CDR3 region has the DNA TGTGCCAGCGGGAGTCGGGAGACCCAGTACTTC. The V gene is TRBV19, the J gene TRBJ2-5; D possibly corresponds to TRBD2 (6 bases). Germline lookup yields CDR1 LNHDA and CDR2 SQIVND (reference sequence). V was pared by 9 bases and J by 5 bases, with 10 bases between. The CDR3 loop spans 11 amino acids.

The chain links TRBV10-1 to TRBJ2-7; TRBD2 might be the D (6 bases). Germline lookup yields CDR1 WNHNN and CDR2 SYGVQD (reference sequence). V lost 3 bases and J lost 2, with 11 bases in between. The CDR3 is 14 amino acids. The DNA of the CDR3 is TGCGCCAGCAGTGACGGGAGAGGCGCCTACGAGCAGTACTTC. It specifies CASSDGRGAYEQYF.

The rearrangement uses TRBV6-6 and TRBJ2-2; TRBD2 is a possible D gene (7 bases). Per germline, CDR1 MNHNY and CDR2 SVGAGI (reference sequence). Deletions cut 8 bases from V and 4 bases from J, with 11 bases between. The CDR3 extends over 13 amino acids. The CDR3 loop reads CASGRGSTGELFF. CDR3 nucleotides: TGTGCCAGCGGGAGGGGGAGCACCGGGGAGCTGTTTTTT.

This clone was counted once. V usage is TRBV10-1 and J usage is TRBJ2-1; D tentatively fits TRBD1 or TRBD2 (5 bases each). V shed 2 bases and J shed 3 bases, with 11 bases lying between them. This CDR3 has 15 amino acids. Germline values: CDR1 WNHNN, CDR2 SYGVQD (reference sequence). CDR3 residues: CASSEVLGGYNEQFF. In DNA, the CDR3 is TGCGCCAGCAGTGAGGTCCTTGGGGGCTACAATGAGCAGTTCTTC.

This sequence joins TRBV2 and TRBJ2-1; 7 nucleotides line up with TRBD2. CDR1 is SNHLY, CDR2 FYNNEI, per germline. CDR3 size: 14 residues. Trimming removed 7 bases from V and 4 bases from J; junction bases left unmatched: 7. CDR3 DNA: TGTGCCAGCAACCCGACTAGCAGATACAATGAGCAGTTCTTC. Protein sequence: CASNPTSRYNEQFF.

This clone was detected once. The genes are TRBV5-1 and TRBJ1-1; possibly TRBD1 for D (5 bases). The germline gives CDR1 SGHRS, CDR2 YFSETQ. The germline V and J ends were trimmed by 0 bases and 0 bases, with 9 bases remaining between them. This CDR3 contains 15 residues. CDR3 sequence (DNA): TGCGCCAGCAGCTTGGATGGGGGTGTGAACACTGAAGCTTTCTTT. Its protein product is CASSLDGGVNTEAFF. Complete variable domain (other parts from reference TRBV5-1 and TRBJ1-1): KAGVTQTPRYLIKTRGQQVTLSCSPISGHRSVSWYQQTPGQGLQFLFEYFSETQRNKGNFPGRFSGRQFSNSRSEMNVSTLELGDSALYLCASSLDGGVNTEAFFGQGTRLTVV.

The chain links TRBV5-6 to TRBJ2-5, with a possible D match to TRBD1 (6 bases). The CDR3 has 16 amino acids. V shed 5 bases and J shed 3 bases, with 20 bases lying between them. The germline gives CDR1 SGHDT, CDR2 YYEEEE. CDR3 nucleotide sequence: TGTGCCAGCAGTCTACTATTGCGACAGGAGAAAGAGACCCAGTACTTC. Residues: CASSLLLRQEKETQYF.

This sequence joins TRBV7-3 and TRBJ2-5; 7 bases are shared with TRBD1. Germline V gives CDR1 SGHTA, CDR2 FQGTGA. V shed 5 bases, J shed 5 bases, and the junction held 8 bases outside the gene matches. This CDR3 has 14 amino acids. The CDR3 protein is CASSPQGNGETQYF. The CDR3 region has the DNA TGTGCCAGCAGCCCACAGGGGAACGGGGAGACCCAGTACTTC.

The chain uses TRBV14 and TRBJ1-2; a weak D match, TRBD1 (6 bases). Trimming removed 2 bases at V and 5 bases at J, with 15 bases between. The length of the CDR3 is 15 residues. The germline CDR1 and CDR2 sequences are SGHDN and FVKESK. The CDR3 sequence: CASSQRKTGVYGYTF. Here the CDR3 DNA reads TGTGCCAGCAGCCAACGTAAGACAGGCGTTTATGGCTACACCTTC. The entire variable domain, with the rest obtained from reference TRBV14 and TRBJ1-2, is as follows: EAGVTQFPSHSVIEKGQTVTLRCDPISGHDNLYWYRRVMGKEIKFLLHFVKESKQDESGMPNNRFLAERTGGTYSTLKVQPAELEDSGVYFCASSQRKTGVYGYTFGSGTRLTVV.

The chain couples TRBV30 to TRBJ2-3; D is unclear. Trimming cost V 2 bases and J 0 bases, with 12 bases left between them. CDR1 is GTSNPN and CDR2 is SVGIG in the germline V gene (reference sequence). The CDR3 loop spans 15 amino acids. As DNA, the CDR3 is TGTGCCTGGAGTCGCATCCCGCGGAGCACAGATACGCAGTATTTT. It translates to CAWSRIPRSTDTQYF.